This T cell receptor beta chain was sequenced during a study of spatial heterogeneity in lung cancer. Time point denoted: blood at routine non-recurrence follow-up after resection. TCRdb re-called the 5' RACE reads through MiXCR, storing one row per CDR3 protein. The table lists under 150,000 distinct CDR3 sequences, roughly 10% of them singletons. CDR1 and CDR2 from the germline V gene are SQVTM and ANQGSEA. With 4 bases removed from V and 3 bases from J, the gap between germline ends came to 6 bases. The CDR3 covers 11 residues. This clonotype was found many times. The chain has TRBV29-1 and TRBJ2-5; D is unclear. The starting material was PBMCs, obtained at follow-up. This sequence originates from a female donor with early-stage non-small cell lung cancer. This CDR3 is CSVAVKETQYF. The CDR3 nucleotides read TGCAGCGTTGCAGTTAAAGAGACCCAGTACTTC.